This TCR beta chain was identified during a study of T-cell memory formation after mild COVID-19. Losses at the gene ends were 4 bases for V and 8 bases for J; bases not matched to a gene: 7. Germline loops: CDR1 KGHDR, CDR2 SFDVKD. The CDR3 length is 15 residues. This clonotype has only a few counts. One entry per CDR3 protein, called by TCRdb with MiXCR from the 5' RACE reads. This sample has about 350,000 distinct CDR3 sequences; approximately 15% occur once, and the top ten carry about 20%. Input material: PBMCs or a T cell subset sorted from them (not recorded which). The V and J genes are TRBV24-1 and TRBJ2-2; the match to TRBD1 covers 9 bases. This TCR was sampled from a man aged 18 to 29 who had mild COVID-19 (a few samples of this study predate the infection). Cell type and time point are not known. DNA of the CDR3: TGTGCCACCAGTGACCCTCGACAGGGGGAAGGGGAGCTGTTTTTT. Translating it yields CATSDPRQGEGELFF.